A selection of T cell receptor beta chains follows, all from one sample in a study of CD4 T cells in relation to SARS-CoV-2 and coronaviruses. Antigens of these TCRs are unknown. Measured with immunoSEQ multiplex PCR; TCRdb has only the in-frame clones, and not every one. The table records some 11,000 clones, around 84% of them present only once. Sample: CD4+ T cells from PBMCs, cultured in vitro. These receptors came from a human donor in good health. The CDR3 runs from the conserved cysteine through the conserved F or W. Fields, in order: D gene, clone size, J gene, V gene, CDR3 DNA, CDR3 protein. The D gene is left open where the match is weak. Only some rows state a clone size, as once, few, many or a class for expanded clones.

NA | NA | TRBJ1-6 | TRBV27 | TGTGCCAGCAGTTCGGTCCCATCTACTAAATATAATTCACCCCTCCACTTT | CASSSVPSTKYNSPLHF
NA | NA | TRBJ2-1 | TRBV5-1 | TGCGCCAGCAGCTCGGCGAGTGAGCAGTTCTTC | CASSSASEQFF
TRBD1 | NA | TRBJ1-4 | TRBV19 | TGTGCCAGTAGTCCGGGACAGGGACCAACTAATGAAAAACTGTTTTTT | CASSPGQGPTNEKLFF
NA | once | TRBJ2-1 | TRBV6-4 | TGTGCCAGCAGCCCACAGGGCGGGTCTAACAATGAGCAGTTCTTC | CASSPQGGSNNEQFF
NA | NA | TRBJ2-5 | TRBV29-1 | TGCAGCGTTGACCAGGGGGGGGAGACCCAGTACTTC | CSVDQGGETQYF
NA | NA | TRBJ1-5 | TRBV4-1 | TGCGCCAGCAGCCAAACGACCACAAGGGGCAATCAGCCCCAGCATTTT | CASSQTTTRGNQPQHF
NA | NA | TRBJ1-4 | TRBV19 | TGTGCCAGTACCGAAGACCCGGAGGGGCTTAATGAAAAACTGTTTTTT | CASTEDPEGLNEKLFF
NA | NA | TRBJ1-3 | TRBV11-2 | TGTGCCAGCAATACGGGTCCTGGAAACACCATATATTTT | CASNTGPGNTIYF
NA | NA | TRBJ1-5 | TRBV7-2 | TGTGCCAGCAGCGCCACTGGGGGGCAGGGCAATCAGCCCCAGCATTTT | CASSATGGQGNQPQHF
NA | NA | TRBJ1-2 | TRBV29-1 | TGCAGCGTTGAAGTGGGAAGTGGCTACACCTTC | CSVEVGSGYTF
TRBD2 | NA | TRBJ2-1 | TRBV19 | TGTGCCAGTAGTCCCGCGGGGACTAGCGGGCATTGGGAGCAGTTCTTC | CASSPAGTSGHWEQFF
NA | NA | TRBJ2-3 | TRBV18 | TGTGCCAGCTCACCACCAGAGCAACTGCGCACAGATACGCAGTATTTT | CASSPPEQLRTDTQYF